The count of the clone carrying this T cell receptor (beta chain) is one. Amplification of TCR beta CDR3 regions was performed using RNA transcripts as template. Primed by the HTBI set, a first-round RT-PCR was run on the TCR CDR3. MiXCR, applied by TCRdb to the multiplex PCR reads, yields one record per CDR3 protein. Of 600,000 to 800,000 distinct CDR3 sequences listed, approximately 40% are singletons. The sample comes from a study of T cells in Graves' hyperthyroidism and ophthalmopathy. Study summary: Peripheral blood was drawn at first diagnosis, prior to all treatment.

Trimming removed 5 bases from V and 6 bases from J, with 14 bases in between. Germline lookup yields CDR1 SGHVS and CDR2 FQNEAQ. This CDR3 comprises 13 residues. The receptor's source is a woman aged 40 to 50 with Graves' hyperthyroidism. Sequenced material: blood. The gene calls are TRBV7-8 and TRBJ2-7, with a possible D match to TRBD1 (6 bases). Written as DNA, the CDR3 is TGTGCCAGCAGCCCATACAGGGACGGCGAGCAGTACTTC. Translating gives CASSPYRDGEQYF.